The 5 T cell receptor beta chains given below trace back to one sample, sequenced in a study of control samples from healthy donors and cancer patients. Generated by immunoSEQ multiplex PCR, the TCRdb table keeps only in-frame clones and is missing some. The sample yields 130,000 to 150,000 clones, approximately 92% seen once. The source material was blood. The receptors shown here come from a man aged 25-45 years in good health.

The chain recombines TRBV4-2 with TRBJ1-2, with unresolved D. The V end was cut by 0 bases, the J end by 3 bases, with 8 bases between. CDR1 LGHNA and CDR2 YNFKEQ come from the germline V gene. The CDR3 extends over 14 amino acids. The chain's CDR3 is CASSQDDGDYGYTF. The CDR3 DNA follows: TGTGCCAGCAGCCAAGATGACGGCGACTATGGCTACACCTTC.

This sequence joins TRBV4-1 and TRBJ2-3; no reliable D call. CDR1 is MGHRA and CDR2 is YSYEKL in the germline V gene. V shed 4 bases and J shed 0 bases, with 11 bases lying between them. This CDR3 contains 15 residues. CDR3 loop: CASSPQSASTDTQYF. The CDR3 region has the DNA TGCGCCAGCAGCCCCCAGTCGGCTAGCACAGATACGCAGTATTTT.

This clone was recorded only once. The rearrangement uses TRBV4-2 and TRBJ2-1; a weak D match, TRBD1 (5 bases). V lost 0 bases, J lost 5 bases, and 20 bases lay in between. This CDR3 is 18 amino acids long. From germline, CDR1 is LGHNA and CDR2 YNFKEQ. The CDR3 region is CASSQDRVFSTVDNEQFF. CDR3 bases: TGTGCCAGCAGCCAAGACAGGGTTTTTTCAACTGTCGACAATGAGCAGTTCTTC.

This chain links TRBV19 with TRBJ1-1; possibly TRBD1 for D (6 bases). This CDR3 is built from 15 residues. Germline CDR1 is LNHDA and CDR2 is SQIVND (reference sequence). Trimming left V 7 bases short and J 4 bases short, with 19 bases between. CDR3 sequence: CASTVLRGGGTEAFF. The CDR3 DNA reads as TGTGCCAGTACCGTCTTACGAGGGGGGGGCACTGAAGCTTTCTTT.

In DNA, the CDR3 is TGTGCCAGCAGCAAAGGGGCGAGGGGGTGGACAGATACGCAGTATTTT. It specifies CASSKGARGWTDTQYF. This chain uses TRBV21-1 with TRBJ2-3; TRBD1 reflects the table's D call only, with no check against the DNA. TRBV21-1 represents a pseudogene. The CDR3 extends over 16 amino acids.